This TCR beta chain was captured by sequencing in a study of CD8 T cells in ankylosing spondylitis. Study results and limitations: Disease-associated clones were reportedly significantly overrepresented in matched ankylosing spondylitis synovial fluid. A CD8+ phenotype characterized the disease-linked clones, which were relatively rare in peripheral blood.

This clonotype was counted only a few times. Its antigen is not identified. A single record per CDR3 protein comes from TCRdb applying MiXCR to the 5' RACE reads. In the table there are roughly 40,000 distinct CDR3 sequences, 15% to 20% of which are singletons. This CDR3 comprises 15 residues. Germline assignment: CDR1 SGHTA and CDR2 FQGNSA. Trimming shortened V by 1 base and J by 1 base, and 8 bases separated the two germline ends. This TCR derives from a male donor with ankylosing spondylitis or in good health (not recorded which). This chain connects TRBV7-2 to TRBJ2-1; no clear D gene. Sample: blood. CDR3 sequence reads: CASSLGRVSYNEQFF. CDR3 DNA: TGTGCCAGCAGCTTAGGAAGGGTTTCCTACAATGAGCAGTTCTTC.